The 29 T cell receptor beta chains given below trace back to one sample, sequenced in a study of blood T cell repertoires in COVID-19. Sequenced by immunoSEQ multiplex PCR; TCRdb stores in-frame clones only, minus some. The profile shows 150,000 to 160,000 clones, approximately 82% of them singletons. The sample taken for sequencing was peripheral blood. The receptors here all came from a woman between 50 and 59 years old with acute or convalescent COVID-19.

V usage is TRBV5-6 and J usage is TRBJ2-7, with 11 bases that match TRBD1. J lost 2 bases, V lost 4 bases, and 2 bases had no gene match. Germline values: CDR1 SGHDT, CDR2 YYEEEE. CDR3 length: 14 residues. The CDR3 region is CASSRGQGAYEQYF. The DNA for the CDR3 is TGTGCCAGCAGCCGGGGACAGGGGGCCTACGAGCAGTACTTC.

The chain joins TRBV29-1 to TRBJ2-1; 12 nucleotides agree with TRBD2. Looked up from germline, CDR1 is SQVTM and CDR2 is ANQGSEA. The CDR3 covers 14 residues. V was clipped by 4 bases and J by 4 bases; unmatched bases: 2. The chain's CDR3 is CSVGLAGGYNEQFF. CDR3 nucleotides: TGCAGCGTTGGGCTAGCGGGGGGGTACAATGAGCAGTTCTTC.

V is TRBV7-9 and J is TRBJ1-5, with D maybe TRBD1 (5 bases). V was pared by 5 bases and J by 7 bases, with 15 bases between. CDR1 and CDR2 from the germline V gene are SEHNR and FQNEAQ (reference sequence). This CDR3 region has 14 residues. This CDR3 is CASSSGNGGQPQHF. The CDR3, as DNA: TGTGCCAGCAGCAGCGGGAACGGGGGACAGCCCCAGCATTTT.

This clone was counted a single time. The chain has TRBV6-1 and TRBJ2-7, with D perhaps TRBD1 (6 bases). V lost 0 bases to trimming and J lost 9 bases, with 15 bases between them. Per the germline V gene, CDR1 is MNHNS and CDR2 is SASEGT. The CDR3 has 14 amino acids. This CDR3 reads CASSEAGTRVGQYF. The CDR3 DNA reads TGTGCCAGCAGTGAAGCCGGGACACGTGTTGGGCAGTACTTC.

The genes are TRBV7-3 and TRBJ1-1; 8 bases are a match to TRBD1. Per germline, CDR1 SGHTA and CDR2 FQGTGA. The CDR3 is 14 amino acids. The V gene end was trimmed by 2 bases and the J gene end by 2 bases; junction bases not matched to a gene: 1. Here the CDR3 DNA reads TGTGCCAGCAGCTTAGGGACAGGAAACACTGAAGCTTTCTTT. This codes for CASSLGTGNTEAFF.

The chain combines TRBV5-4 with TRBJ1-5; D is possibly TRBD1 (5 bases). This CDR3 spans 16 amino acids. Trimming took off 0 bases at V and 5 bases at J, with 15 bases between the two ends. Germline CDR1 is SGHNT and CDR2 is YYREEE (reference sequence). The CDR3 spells CASSLDPGRGDQPQHF. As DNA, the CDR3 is TGTGCCAGCAGCTTGGATCCGGGACGCGGGGATCAGCCCCAGCATTTT. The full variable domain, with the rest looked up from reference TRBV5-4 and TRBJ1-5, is ETGVTQSPTHLIKTRGQQVTLRCSSQSGHNTVSWYQQALGQGPQFIFQYYREEENGRGNFPPRFSGLQFPNYSSELNVNALELDDSALYLCASSLDPGRGDQPQHFGDGTRLSIL.

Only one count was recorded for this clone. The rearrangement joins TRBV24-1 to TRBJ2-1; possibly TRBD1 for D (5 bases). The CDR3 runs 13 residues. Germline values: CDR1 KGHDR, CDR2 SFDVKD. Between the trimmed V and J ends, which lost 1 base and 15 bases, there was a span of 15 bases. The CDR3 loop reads CATSDFGLTRVFF. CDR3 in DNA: TGTGCCACCAGTGATTTTGGGCTTACCAGGGTGTTCTTC.

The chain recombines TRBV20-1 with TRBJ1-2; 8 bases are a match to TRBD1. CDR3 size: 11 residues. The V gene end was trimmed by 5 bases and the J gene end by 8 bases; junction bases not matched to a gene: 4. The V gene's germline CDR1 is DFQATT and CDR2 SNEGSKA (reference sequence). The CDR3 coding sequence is TGCAGTGCTCCGGACAGGGAAGGCTACACCTTC. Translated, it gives CSAPDREGYTF.

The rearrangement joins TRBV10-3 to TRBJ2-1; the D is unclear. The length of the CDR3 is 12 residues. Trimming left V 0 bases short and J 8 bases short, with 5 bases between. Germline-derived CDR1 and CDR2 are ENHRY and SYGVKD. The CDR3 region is CAISESPDEQFF. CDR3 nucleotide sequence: TGTGCCATCAGTGAGTCGCCGGATGAGCAGTTCTTC.

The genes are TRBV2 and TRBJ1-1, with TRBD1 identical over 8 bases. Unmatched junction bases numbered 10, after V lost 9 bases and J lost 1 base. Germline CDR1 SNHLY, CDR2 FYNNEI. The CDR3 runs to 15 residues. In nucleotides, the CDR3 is TGTGCCAGACAGGGGGAGCAACTCTCGAACACTGAAGCTTTCTTT. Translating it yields CARQGEQLSNTEAFF.

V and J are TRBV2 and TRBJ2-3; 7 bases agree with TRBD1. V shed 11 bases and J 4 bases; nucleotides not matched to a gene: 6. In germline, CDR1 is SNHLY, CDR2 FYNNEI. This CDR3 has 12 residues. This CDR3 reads CAGNRGPDTQYF. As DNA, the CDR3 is TGTGCCGGCAACAGGGGCCCAGATACGCAGTATTTT.

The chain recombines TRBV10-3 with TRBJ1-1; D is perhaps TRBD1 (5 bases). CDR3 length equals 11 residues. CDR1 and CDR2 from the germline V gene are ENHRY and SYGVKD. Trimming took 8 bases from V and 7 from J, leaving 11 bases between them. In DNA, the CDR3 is TGTGCCATCGGCGGGGGAAATGAAGCTTTCTTT. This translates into CAIGGGNEAFF.

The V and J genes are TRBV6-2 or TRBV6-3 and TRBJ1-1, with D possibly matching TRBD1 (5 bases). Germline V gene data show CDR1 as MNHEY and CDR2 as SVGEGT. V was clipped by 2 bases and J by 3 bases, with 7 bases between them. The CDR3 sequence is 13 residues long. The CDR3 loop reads CASSYGRDTEAFF. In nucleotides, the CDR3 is TGTGCCAGCAGTTACGGCAGGGACACTGAAGCTTTCTTT.

The chain's CDR3 is CASSGSGGAYEQFF. DNA for the CDR3: TGCGCCAGCAGTGGAAGCGGGGGGGCCTATGAGCAGTTCTTC. The rearrangement links TRBV10-2 to TRBJ2-1; TRBD2 matches 10 bases. CDR1 WSHSY and CDR2 SAAADI come from the germline V gene. The CDR3 spans 14 residues. V was pared by 4 bases and J by 8 bases, with 5 bases of the junction left unmatched.

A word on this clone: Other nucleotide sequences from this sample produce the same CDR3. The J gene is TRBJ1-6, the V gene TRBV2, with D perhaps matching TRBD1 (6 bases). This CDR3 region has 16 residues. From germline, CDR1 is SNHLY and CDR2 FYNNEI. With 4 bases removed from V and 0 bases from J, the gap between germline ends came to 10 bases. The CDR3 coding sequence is TGTGCCAGCAGTGGACAGGCGAGCTCCTATAATTCACCCCTCCACTTT. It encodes CASSGQASSYNSPLHF. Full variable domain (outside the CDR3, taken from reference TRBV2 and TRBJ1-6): EPEVTQTPSHQVTQMGQEVILRCVPISNHLYFYWYRQILGQKVEFLVSFYNNEISEKSEIFDDQFSVERPDGSNFTLKIRSTKLEDSAMYFCASSGQASSYNSPLHFGNGTRLTVT.

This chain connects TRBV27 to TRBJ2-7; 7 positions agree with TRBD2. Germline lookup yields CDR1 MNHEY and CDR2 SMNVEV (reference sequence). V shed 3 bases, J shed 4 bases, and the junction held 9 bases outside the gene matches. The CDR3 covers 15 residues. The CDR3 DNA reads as TGTGCCAGCAGTTTCGGGGGGATAAGTTCTTACGAGCAGTACTTC. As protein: CASSFGGISSYEQYF.

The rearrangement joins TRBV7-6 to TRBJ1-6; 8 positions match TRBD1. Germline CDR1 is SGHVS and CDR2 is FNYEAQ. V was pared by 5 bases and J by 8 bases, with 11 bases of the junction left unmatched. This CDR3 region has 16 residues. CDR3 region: CASSPTEDRVDSPLHF. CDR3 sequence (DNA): TGTGCCAGCAGCCCAACGGAGGACAGGGTTGATTCACCCCTCCACTTT.

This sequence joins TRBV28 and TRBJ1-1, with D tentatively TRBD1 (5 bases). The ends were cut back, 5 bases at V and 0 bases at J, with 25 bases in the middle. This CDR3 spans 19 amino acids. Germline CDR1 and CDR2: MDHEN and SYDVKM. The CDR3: CASSMLAPGGFRLNTEAFF. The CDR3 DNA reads TGTGCCAGCAGTATGTTAGCGCCTGGGGGGTTCCGGCTGAACACTGAAGCTTTCTTT.

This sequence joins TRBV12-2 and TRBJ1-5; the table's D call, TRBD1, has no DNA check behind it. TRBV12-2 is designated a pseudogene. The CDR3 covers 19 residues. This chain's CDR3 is CASRLPGTPRTYGNQPQHF. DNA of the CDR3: TGTGCAAGTCGCTTGCCCGGGACACCCCGAACCTATGGCAATCAGCCCCAGCATTTT.

The CDR3: CASSLLRAGARTEAFF. For the CDR3, the DNA is TGTGCCAGCAGCTTACTCAGGGCGGGGGCGCGCACTGAAGCTTTCTTT. The rearrangement uses TRBV7-2 and TRBJ1-1; tentative D call: TRBD1 (6 bases). The germline V and J ends were trimmed by 2 bases and 4 bases, with 17 bases remaining between them. From germline, CDR1 is SGHTA and CDR2 FQGNSA. The CDR3 has 16 residues.

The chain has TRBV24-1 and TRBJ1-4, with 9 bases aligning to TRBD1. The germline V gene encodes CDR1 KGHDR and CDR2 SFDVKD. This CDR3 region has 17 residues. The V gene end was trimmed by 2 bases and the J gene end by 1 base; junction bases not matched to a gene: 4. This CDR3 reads CATSDSQTGGTNEKLFF. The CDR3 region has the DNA TGTGCCACCAGTGATTCTCAGACAGGGGGAACTAATGAAAAACTGTTTTTT.

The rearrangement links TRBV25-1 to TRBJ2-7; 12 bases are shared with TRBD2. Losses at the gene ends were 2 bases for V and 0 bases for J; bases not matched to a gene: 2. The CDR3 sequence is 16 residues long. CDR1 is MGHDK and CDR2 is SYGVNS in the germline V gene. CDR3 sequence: CASSEPGLAGSYEQYF. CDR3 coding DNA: TGTGCCAGCAGTGAACCGGGACTAGCGGGCTCCTACGAGCAGTACTTC.

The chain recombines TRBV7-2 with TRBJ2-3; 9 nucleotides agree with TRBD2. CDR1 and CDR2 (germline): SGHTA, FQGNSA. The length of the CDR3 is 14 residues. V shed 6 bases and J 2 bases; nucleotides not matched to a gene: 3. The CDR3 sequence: CASRTSGNTDTQYF. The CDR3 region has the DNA TGTGCCAGCAGGACTAGCGGTAACACAGATACGCAGTATTTT.

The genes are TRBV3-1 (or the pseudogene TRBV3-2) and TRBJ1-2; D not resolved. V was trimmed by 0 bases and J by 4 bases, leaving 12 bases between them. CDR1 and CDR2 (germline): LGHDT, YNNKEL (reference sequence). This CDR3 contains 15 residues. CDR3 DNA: TGTGCCAGCAGCCAAGATGGCTTCCTAGGCTATGGCTACACCTTC. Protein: CASSQDGFLGYGYTF.

CDR3 sequence reads: CASIGTGLGTEAFF. The CDR3, as DNA: TGTGCCAGTATTGGGACAGGTCTAGGAACTGAAGCTTTCTTT. V gene TRBV19 combines with J gene TRBJ1-1; the match to TRBD1 covers 8 bases. The CDR3 loop spans 14 amino acids. V dropped 7 bases and J dropped 5; count of bases not matched to a gene: 9. Germline V gene sequence: CDR1 LNHDA, CDR2 SQIVND (reference sequence).

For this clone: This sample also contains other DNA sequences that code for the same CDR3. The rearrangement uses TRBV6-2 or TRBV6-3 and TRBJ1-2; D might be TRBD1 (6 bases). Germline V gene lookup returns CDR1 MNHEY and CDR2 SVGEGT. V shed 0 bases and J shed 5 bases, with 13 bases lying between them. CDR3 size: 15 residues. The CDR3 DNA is TGTGCCAGCAGTTACTCGACAGGAAGAGGGTATGGCTACACCTTC. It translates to CASSYSTGRGYGYTF.

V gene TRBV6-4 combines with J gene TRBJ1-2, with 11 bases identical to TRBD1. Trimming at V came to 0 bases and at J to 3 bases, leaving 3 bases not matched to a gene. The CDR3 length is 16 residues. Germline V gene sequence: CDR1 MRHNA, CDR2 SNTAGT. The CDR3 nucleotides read TGTGCCAGCAGTGACTCAGGGGACAGGGGGGACTATGGCTACACCTTC. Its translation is CASSDSGDRGDYGYTF.

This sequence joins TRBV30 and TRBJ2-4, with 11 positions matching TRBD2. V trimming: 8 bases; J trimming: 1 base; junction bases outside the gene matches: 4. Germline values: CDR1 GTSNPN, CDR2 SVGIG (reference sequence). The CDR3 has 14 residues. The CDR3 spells CAGTSGSAKNIQYF. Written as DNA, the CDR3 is TGTGCCGGCACTAGCGGGAGCGCCAAAAACATTCAGTACTTC.

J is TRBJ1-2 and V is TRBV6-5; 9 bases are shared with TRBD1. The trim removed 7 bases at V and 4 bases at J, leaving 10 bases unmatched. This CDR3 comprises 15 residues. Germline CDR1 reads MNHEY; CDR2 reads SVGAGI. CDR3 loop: CASTVTGQGSYGYTF. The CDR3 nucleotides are TGTGCCAGCACCGTAACGGGACAGGGTTCCTATGGCTACACCTTC.